Below are 23 T cell receptor beta chains sequenced from a single sample in a study of blood T cell repertoires in COVID-19. The protocol was immunoSEQ multiplex PCR, while the TCRdb copy is restricted to in-frame clones and leaves out a portion. The sample has about 210,000 clones; around 81% are singletons. The sample taken for sequencing was peripheral blood. These receptors were obtained from a human donor in a cohort sampled during active COVID-19.

The table lists this clone with a few counts. The chain carries TRBV7-9 and TRBJ1-1; D is unresolved. The CDR3 is 13 amino acids. Germline V gene sequence: CDR1 SEHNR, CDR2 FQNEAQ (reference sequence). The ends were cut back, 4 bases at V and 1 base at J, with 7 bases in the middle. The CDR3 DNA follows: TGTGCCAGCAGCTACGACACGAACACTGAAGCTTTCTTT. The encoded protein is CASSYDTNTEAFF.

The chain links TRBV27 to TRBJ2-1; 8 bases are a match to TRBD1. Germline V gene sequence: CDR1 MNHEY, CDR2 SMNVEV (reference sequence). The CDR3 sequence is 16 residues long. Trimming removed 0 bases from V and 5 bases from J; junction bases left unmatched: 6. This CDR3 is CASSLSNRGWNNEQFF. Written as DNA, the CDR3 is TGTGCCAGCAGTTTATCCAACAGGGGGTGGAACAATGAGCAGTTCTTC.

The chain's CDR3 is CASSQSWVSGRAASYEQYF. In nucleotides, the CDR3 is TGTGCCAGCAGCCAAAGTTGGGTTAGCGGGAGGGCCGCCTCCTACGAGCAGTACTTC. J is TRBJ2-7 and V is TRBV3-1 (or the pseudogene TRBV3-2); 11 bases map to TRBD2. Germline CDR1 reads LGHDT; CDR2 reads YNNKEL (reference sequence). The CDR3 loop spans 19 amino acids. The V segment lost 2 bases and the J segment 0 bases; nucleotides outside the gene matches: 12.

The count of this clone is one. This rearrangement joins TRBV28 to TRBJ1-5; unclear D gene. Germline lookup yields CDR1 MDHEN and CDR2 SYDVKM. Trimming took off 6 bases at V and 2 bases at J, with 23 bases between the two ends. CDR3 length: 18 residues. CDR3 in amino acids: CASSPPLPVTRGNQPQHF. As DNA, the CDR3 is TGTGCCAGCAGCCCTCCTCTACCGGTGACTAGGGGCAATCAGCCCCAGCATTTT.

Here the CDR3 reads CASSKDRANTGELFF. In nucleotides, the CDR3 is TGTGCCAGCAGCAAGGACAGGGCGAACACCGGGGAGCTGTTTTTT. J is TRBJ2-2 and V is TRBV7-9, with TRBD1 matching 8 bases. From germline, CDR1 is SEHNR and CDR2 FQNEAQ (reference sequence). The CDR3 loop spans 15 amino acids. Trimming took 5 bases from V and 0 from J; bases not matched to a gene: 2.

The chain links TRBV7-2 to TRBJ2-5, with TRBD2 identical over 7 bases. Losses at the gene ends were 1 base for V and 4 bases for J; bases not matched to a gene: 3. The V gene's germline CDR1 is SGHTA and CDR2 FQGNSA. The length of the CDR3 is 14 residues. The CDR3 spells CASSLVSSGETQYF. CDR3 DNA sequence: TGTGCCAGCAGCTTAGTTTCTAGCGGAGAGACCCAGTACTTC.

V usage is TRBV3-1 (or the pseudogene TRBV3-2) and J usage is TRBJ1-1, with a weak D call TRBD1 (5 bases). CDR3 length: 14 residues. CDR1 is LGHDT and CDR2 is YNNKEL in the germline V gene (reference sequence). V was trimmed by 1 base and J by 7 bases, leaving 13 bases between them. CDR3 in amino acids: CASSQVSRANEAFF. The CDR3 DNA is TGTGCCAGCAGCCAAGTAAGCAGGGCTAATGAAGCTTTCTTT.

The chain has TRBV4-3 and TRBJ1-2, with TRBD1 matching over 7 bases. Per germline, CDR1 LGHNA and CDR2 YSLEER. This CDR3 region has 15 residues. V gave up 2 bases and J gave up 4 bases; unmatched junction bases: 7. CDR3 nucleotide sequence: TGCGCCAGCAGCCAATCTCCCGGGACAGCCTATGGCTACACCTTC. Translating gives CASSQSPGTAYGYTF.

This chain uses TRBV3-1 (or the pseudogene TRBV3-2) with TRBJ2-3; 12 bases line up with TRBD2. Trimming at V came to 4 bases and at J to 0 bases, leaving 2 bases not matched to a gene. CDR1 is LGHDT, CDR2 YNNKEL, per germline (reference sequence). CDR3 length: 16 residues. DNA of the CDR3: TGTGCCAGCAGCCGTCTAGCGGGAGGGAGCACAGATACGCAGTATTTT. The encoded protein is CASSRLAGGSTDTQYF.

The CDR3 sequence is CATSRDKTDTQYF. The DNA of the CDR3 is TGTGCCACCAGCAGAGATAAAACAGATACGCAGTATTTT. The chain joins TRBV15 to TRBJ2-3; D remains ambiguous. Germline lookup yields CDR1 LNHNV and CDR2 YYDKDF (reference sequence). The CDR3 has 13 residues. Deletions cut 0 bases from V and 3 bases from J, with 4 bases between.

This clone was seen many times. The chain joins TRBV19 to TRBJ2-1; perhaps TRBD2 as D (5 bases). The germline V gene has CDR1 LNHDA and CDR2 SQIVND (reference sequence). This CDR3 comprises 14 residues. V lost 1 base and J 5 bases, leaving 9 bases between the germline ends. The CDR3 region is CASSIADGDNEQFF. The DNA of the CDR3 is TGTGCCAGTAGTATAGCTGACGGGGACAATGAGCAGTTCTTC.

V is TRBV5-5 and J is TRBJ2-7, with 12 bases that match TRBD2. This CDR3 comprises 17 residues. Germline loops: CDR1 SGHKS, CDR2 YYEKEE (reference sequence). Trimming cost V 4 bases and J 1 base; bases outside gene matches: 9. The chain's CDR3 is CASSQKRTSGDSYEQYF. Written as DNA, the CDR3 is TGTGCCAGCAGCCAAAAACGGACTAGCGGGGATTCCTACGAGCAGTACTTC.

The genes are TRBV28 and TRBJ1-1; maybe TRBD1 (5 bases). This CDR3 region has 16 residues. CDR1 MDHEN and CDR2 SYDVKM come from the germline V gene. V lost 7 bases, J lost 3 bases, and 21 bases lay in between. CDR3 DNA: TGTGCCAGCAATTTCATGGGGTTTTCGGGGGACACTGAAGCTTTCTTT. It yields the protein CASNFMGFSGDTEAFF. Together with reference TRBV28 and TRBJ1-1, the CDR3 gives the full variable domain: DVKVTQSSRYLVKRTGEKVFLECVQDMDHENMFWYRQDPGLGLRLIYFSYDVKMKEKGDIPEGYSVSREKKERFSLILESASTNQTSMYLCASNFMGFSGDTEAFFGQGTRLTVV.

The chain joins TRBV7-2 to TRBJ1-4, with D possibly being TRBD1 (5 bases). The CDR3 sequence is 15 residues long. The V end lost 0 bases, the J end lost 8 bases, and 13 bases lay between the germline ends. The germline V gene encodes CDR1 SGHTA and CDR2 FQGNSA. This CDR3 is CASSLAGQGEEKLFF. The CDR3 DNA reads TGTGCCAGCAGCTTAGCGGGGCAGGGCGAGGAAAAACTGTTTTTT.

J is TRBJ1-4 and V is TRBV5-4, with 9 bases aligning to TRBD1. Trimming took 3 bases from V and 6 from J; bases not matched to a gene: 9. The CDR3 sequence is 16 residues long. Germline CDR1 and CDR2: SGHNT and YYREEE (reference sequence). In nucleotides, the CDR3 is TGTGCCAGCAGCTCCCGAGCGGGACAGGGACATGAAAAACTGTTTTTT. Protein: CASSSRAGQGHEKLFF.

The V and J genes are TRBV6-5 and TRBJ1-1; 8 nucleotides match TRBD1. V dropped 6 bases and J dropped 8; count of bases not matched to a gene: 2. Germline assignment: CDR1 MNHEY and CDR2 SVGAGI. CDR3 size: 11 residues. This chain's CDR3 is CASRHRGEAFF. The CDR3 DNA reads TGTGCCAGCAGGCACAGGGGGGAAGCTTTCTTT.

The chain employs TRBV9 and TRBJ1-3; TRBD1 matches at 7 bases. This CDR3 has 17 amino acids. CDR1 and CDR2 (germline): SGDLS, YYNGEE. The J segment lost 0 bases and the V segment lost 0 bases, leaving 6 bases of the junction unmatched. The CDR3 loop is CASSVGAGQTSGNTIYF. The CDR3 DNA sequence: TGTGCCAGCAGCGTAGGTGCGGGACAGACCTCTGGAAACACCATATATTTT.

The chain carries TRBV7-3 and TRBJ1-2, with 7 bases that match TRBD1. This CDR3 has 15 amino acids. V was clipped by 5 bases and J by 7 bases; unmatched bases: 13. CDR1 and CDR2 (germline): SGHTA, FQGTGA. The CDR3 DNA reads TGTGCCAGCAGCGCCGGACAGGTCGGCTTGGGTGGCTACACCTTC. This sequence encodes CASSAGQVGLGGYTF.

This chain uses TRBV20-1 with TRBJ2-7; 11 bases fit TRBD2. The CDR3 is 15 residues long. Germline V gene sequence: CDR1 DFQATT, CDR2 SNEGSKA (reference sequence). V was pared by 3 bases and J by 6 bases, with 10 bases of the junction left unmatched. This chain's CDR3 is CSASSTSGRWGEQYF. Here the CDR3 DNA reads TGCAGTGCTAGTAGTACTAGCGGGAGATGGGGCGAGCAGTACTTC.

The chain recombines TRBV5-4 with TRBJ2-3, with 9 bases aligning to TRBD2. Germline V gene data show CDR1 as SGHNT and CDR2 as YYREEE (reference sequence). This CDR3 region has 16 residues. V lost 3 bases and J lost 6; bases outside the gene matches: 11. In DNA form, the CDR3 reads TGTGCCAGCAGCTCGGCCTTAGCGGGGGCCGGGGATACGCAGTATTTT. Encoded protein: CASSSALAGAGDTQYF.

The chain is built from TRBV2 and TRBJ1-1; D may be TRBD1 (5 bases). Germline CDR1 and CDR2: SNHLY and FYNNEI. This CDR3 comprises 15 residues. V was clipped by 5 bases and J by 0 bases, with 13 bases between them. As DNA, the CDR3 is TGTGCCAGCAGTTCCGACAGTCCCATGAACACTGAAGCTTTCTTT. Protein sequence: CASSSDSPMNTEAFF.

The chain has TRBV18 and TRBJ2-3, with D perhaps TRBD2 (5 bases). V was pared by 3 bases and J by 1 base, with 14 bases between. The CDR3 is 16 amino acids. The germline V gene has CDR1 KGHSH and CDR2 LQKENI. CDR3 loop: CASSPTGVVGTDTQYF. CDR3 bases: TGTGCCAGCTCACCGACCGGGGTGGTGGGCACAGATACGCAGTATTTT.

The chain recombines TRBV28 with TRBJ2-1, with 8 positions matching TRBD2. The CDR3 has 16 amino acids. Germline V lookup: CDR1 MDHEN, CDR2 SYDVKM. V shed 2 bases, J shed 4 bases, and the junction held 7 bases outside the gene matches. Written as DNA, the CDR3 is TGTGCCAGCAGTTTAATCCGGGGGGGCGCGTACAATGAGCAGTTCTTC. Translation gives CASSLIRGGAYNEQFF.